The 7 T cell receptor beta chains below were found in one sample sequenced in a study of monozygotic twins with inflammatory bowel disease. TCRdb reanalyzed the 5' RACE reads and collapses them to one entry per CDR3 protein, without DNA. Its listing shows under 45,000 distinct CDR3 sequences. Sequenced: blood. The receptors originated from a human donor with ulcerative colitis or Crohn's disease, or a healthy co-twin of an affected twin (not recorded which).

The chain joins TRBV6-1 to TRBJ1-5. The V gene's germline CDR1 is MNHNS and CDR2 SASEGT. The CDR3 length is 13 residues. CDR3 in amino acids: CASRPEAVQPQHF.

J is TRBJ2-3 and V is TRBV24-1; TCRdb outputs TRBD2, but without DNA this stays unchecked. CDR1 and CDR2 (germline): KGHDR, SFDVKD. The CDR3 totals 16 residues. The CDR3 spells CATSGVLAGGTDTQYF.

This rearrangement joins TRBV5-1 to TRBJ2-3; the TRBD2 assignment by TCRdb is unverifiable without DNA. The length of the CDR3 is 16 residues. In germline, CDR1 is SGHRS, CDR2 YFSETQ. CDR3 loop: CASSALAGAGPDTQYF.

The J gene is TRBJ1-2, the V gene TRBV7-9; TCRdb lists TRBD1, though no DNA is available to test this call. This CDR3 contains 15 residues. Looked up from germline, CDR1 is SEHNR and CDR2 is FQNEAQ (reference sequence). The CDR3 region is CASSSPDRGLGGYTF.

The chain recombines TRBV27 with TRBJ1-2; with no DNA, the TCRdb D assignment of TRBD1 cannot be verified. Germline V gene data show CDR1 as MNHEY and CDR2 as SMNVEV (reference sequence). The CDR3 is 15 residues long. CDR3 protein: CASSQGVGPNYGYTF.

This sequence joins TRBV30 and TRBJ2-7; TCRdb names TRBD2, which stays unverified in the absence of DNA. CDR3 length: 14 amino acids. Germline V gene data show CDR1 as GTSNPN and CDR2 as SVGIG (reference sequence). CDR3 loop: CAWSVPRATSPTDF.

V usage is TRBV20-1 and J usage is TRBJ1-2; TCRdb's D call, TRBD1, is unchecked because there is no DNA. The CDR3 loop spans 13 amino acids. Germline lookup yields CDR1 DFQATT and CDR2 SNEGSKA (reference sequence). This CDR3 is CSAWTGDNYGYTF.